Below are 3 T cell receptor beta chains sequenced from a single sample in a study of blood T cell repertoires in COVID-19. Repertoires were generated with immunoSEQ multiplex PCR, while TCRdb's copy carries only in-frame clones and drops some. Altogether around 370,000 clones are present, around nine tenths being singletons, with the ten largest covering roughly 1.2%. The sample was PBMCs or T cells enriched from blood (not recorded which). These receptors originate from a woman aged 18 to 35 who had recovered from COVID-19.

The chain employs TRBV7-2 and TRBJ1-1; no firm D call. The CDR3 length is 18 residues. The germline gives CDR1 SGHTA, CDR2 FQGNSA. The ends were cut back, 4 bases at V and 0 bases at J, with 21 bases in the middle. CDR3 sequence (DNA): TGTGCCAGCAGCTCTCACCCCCTGAAGAGCTCAATGAACACTGAAGCTTTCTTT. The encoded protein is CASSSHPLKSSMNTEAFF.

This sequence joins TRBV6-5 and TRBJ2-2; 7 positions match TRBD1. The V gene's germline CDR1 is MNHEY and CDR2 SVGAGI. The CDR3 runs 15 residues. The V gene end was trimmed by 5 bases and the J gene end by 5 bases; junction bases not matched to a gene: 8. CDR3 sequence (DNA): TGTGCCAGCAGTACGACAGGGATGGTAACCGGGGAGCTGTTTTTT. As protein: CASSTTGMVTGELFF.

V and J are TRBV7-2 and TRBJ2-5; 7 bases agree with TRBD1. The CDR3 has 17 residues. V shed 2 bases, J shed 2 bases, and the junction held 11 bases outside the gene matches. Per the germline V gene, CDR1 is SGHTA and CDR2 is FQGNSA. The CDR3: CASSLRTGLFGQETQYF. The CDR3, as DNA: TGTGCCAGCAGCTTACGGACAGGACTCTTTGGGCAAGAGACCCAGTACTTC.